This T cell receptor beta chain was captured in a study of cytomegalovirus exposure and HLA in healthy donors. CDR1 and CDR2 from the germline V gene are SQVTM and ANQGSEA. There are 13 residues in the CDR3. V was shortened by 0 bases and J by 7 bases, with 12 bases between the two germline ends. Study-level findings and limits: In a later analysis, CMV-associated beta chains were mostly HLA-associated, it appeared. An assumption of roughly uniform sequencing depth across donors underlay the presence/absence analyses.

With respect to this clone: Its antigen is currently unknown.

The PCR had 60 Vbeta and 13 Jbeta primers. Original analysis: In a later analysis, roughly 10 million of some 80 million unique beta chains occurred in at least two donors. The method was immunoSEQ multiplex PCR; TCRdb's version includes in-frame clones alone and lacks a portion of them. V and J calls and clone size are copied from that table; D and trimming were computed from the DNA. The data show 130,000 to 150,000 clones, 80% seen once. The receptor was derived from a man between 35 and 55 years old in good health and CMV-seropositive. The J gene is TRBJ1-2, the V gene TRBV29-1; D ambiguous. The sequenced sample was PBMCs. Here the CDR3 DNA reads TGCAGCGTTGAAGATTCGGGAGGATTTGGCTACACCTTC. It translates to CSVEDSGGFGYTF.